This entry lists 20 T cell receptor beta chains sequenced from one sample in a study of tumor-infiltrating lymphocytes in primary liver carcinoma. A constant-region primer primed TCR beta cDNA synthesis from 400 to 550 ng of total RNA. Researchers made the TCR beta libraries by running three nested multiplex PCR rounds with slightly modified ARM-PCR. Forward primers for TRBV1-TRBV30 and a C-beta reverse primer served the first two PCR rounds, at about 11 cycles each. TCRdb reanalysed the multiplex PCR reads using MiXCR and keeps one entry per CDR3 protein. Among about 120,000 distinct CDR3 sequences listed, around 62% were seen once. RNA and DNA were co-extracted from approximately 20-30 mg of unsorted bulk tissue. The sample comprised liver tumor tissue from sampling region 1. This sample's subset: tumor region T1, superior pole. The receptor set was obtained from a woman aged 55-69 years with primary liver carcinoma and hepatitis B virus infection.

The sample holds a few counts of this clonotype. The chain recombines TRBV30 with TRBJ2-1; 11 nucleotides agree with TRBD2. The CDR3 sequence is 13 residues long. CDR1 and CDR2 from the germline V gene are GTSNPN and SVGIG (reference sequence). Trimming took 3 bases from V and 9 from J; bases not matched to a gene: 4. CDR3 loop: CAWSKLAGGEQFF. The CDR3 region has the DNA TGTGCCTGGAGCAAGCTAGCGGGAGGTGAGCAGTTCTTC.

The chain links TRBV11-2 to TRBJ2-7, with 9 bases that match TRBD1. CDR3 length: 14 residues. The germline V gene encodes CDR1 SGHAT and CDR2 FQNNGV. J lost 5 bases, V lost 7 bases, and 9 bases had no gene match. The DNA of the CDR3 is TGTGCCAGCATACCTAGGACAGGGGTTAACGAGCAGTACTTC. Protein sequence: CASIPRTGVNEQYF.

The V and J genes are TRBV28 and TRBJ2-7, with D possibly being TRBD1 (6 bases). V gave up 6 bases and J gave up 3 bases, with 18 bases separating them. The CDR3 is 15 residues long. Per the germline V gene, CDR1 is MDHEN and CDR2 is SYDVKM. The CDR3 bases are TGTGCCAGCAGACCATTACAGGGCCGGGGCTACGAGCAGTACTTC. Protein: CASRPLQGRGYEQYF.

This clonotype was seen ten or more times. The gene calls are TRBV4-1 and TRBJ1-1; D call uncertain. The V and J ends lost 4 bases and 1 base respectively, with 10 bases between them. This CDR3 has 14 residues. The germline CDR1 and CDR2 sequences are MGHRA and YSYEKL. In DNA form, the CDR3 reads TGCGCCAGCAGCCTTAGGATCGGGAACACTGAAGCTTTCTTT. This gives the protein CASSLRIGNTEAFF.

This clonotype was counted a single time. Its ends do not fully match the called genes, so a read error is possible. The CDR3 DNA reads as TGTGCCGGCAGTCCGGGCAGGGTCGGCACAGATACGCAGTATTTT. Protein product: CAGSPGRVGTDTQYF. The rearrangement uses TRBV11-2 and TRBJ2-3; D is possibly TRBD1 (5 bases). From germline, CDR1 is SGHAT and CDR2 FQNNGV. This CDR3 is built from 15 residues.

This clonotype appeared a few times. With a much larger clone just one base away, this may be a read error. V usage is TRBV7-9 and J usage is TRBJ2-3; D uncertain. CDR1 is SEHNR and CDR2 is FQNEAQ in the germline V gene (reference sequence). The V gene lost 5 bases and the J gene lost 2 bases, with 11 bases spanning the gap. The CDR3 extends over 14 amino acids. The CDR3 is CASSHSAPTDTQYF. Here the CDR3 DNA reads TGTGCCAGCAGCCACTCGGCACCCACAGATACGCAGTATTTT. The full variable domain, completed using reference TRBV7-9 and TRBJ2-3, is DTGVSQNPRHKITKRGQNVTFRCDPISEHNRLYWYRQTLGQGPEFLTYFQNEAQLEKSRLLSDRFSAERPKGSFSTLEIQRTEQGDSAMYLCASSHSAPTDTQYFGPGTRLTVL.

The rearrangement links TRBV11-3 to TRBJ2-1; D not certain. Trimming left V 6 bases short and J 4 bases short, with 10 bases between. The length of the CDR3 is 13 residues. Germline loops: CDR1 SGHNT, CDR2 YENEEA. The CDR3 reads CASRGSEYNEQFF. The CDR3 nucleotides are TGTGCCAGCAGGGGGTCCGAGTACAATGAGCAGTTCTTC.

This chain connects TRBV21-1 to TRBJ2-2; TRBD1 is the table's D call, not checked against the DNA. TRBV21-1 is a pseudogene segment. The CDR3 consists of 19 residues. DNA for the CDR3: TGTGCCAGCAGCAAAGTGTGCAGACCGGGACTCTCGAACACCGGGGAGCTGTTTTTT. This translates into CASSKVCRPGLSNTGELFF.

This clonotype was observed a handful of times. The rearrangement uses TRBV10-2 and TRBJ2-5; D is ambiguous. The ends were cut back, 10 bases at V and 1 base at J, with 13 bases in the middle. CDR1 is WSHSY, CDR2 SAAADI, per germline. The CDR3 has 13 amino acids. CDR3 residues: CATRHSAQETQYF. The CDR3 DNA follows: TGCGCCACACGACACTCTGCCCAAGAGACCCAGTACTTC.

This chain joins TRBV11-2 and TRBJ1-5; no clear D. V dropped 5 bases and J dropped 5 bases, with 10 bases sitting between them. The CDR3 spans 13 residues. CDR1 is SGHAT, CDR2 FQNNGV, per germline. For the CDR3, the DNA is TGTGCCAGCAGCCCAAAAGGGCATCAGCCCCAGCATTTT. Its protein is CASSPKGHQPQHF.

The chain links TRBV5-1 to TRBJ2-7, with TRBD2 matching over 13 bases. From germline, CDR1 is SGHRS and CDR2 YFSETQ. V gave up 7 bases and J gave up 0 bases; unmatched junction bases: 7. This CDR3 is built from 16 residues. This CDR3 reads CASRLGLAGLSYEQYF. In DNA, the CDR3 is TGCGCCAGCCGCCTGGGACTAGCGGGACTCTCCTACGAGCAGTACTTC. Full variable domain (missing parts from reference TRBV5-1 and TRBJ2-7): KAGVTQTPRYLIKTRGQQVTLSCSPISGHRSVSWYQQTPGQGLQFLFEYFSETQRNKGNFPGRFSGRQFSNSRSEMNVSTLELGDSALYLCASRLGLAGLSYEQYFGPGTRLTVT.

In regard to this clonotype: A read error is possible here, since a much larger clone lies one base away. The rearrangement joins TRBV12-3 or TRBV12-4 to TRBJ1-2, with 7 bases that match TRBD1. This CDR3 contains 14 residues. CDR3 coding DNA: TGTGTCAGCAGTTACCTAAACAGGGGAATGGGCTACACCTTC. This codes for CVSSYLNRGMGYTF.

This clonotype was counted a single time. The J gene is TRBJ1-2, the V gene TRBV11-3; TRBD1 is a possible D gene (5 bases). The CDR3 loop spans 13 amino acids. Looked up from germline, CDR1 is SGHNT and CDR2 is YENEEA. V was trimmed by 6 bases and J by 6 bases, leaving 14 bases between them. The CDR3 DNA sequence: TGTGCCAGCAGTGAGAGGGACTCCAATGGCTACACCTTC. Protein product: CASSERDSNGYTF.

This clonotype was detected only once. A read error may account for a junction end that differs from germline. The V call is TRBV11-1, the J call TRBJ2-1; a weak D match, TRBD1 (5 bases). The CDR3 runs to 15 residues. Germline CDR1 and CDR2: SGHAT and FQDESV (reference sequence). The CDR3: CASNLRGLDTNEQFF. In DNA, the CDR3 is TGTGCCAGCAACTTAAGGGGCCTAGACACGAATGAGCAGTTCTTC.

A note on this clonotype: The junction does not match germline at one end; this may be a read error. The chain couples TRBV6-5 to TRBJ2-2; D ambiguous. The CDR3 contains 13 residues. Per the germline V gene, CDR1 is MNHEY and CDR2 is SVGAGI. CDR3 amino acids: CSSSYQKTGELFF. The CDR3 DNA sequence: TGTTCCAGCAGTTATCAGAAAACCGGCGAGCTGTTTTTT.

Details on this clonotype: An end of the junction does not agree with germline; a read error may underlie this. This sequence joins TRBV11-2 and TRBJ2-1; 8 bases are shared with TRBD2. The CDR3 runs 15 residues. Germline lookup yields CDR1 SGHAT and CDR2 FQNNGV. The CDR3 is CASSLGGLDYSEQFF. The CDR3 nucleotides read TGTGCTAGCAGCTTAGGGGGACTAGACTACAGTGAACAGTTCTTC.

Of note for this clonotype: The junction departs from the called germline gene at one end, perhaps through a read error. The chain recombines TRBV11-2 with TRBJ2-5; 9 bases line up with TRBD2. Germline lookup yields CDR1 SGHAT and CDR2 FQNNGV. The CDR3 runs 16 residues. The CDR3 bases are TGTGCCTGCAGCTTATATGCTAGCGGGAAGGAGGAGACGCAGTACTTC. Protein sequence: CACSLYASGKEETQYF.

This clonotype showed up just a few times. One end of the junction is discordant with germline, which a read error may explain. The CDR3 loop is CVSSYGSHDGYTF. The CDR3 region has the DNA TGTGTCAGCAGTTATGGATCGCACGATGGCTACACCTTC. The chain employs TRBV6-5 and TRBJ1-2; D is unclear. In germline, CDR1 is MNHEY, CDR2 SVGAGI. The CDR3 length is 13 residues.

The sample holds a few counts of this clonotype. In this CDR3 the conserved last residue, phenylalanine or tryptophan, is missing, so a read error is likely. CDR3 loop: CASGHAPRDEQFI. The DNA for the CDR3 is TGTGCCAGCGGTCATGCCCCGAGGGATGAGCAGTTCATC. The gene calls are TRBV11-3 and TRBJ2-1, with D perhaps matching TRBD2 (5 bases). V lost 8 bases and J 8 bases, leaving 16 bases between the germline ends. Looked up from germline, CDR1 is SGHNT and CDR2 is YENEEA. The CDR3 consists of 13 residues.

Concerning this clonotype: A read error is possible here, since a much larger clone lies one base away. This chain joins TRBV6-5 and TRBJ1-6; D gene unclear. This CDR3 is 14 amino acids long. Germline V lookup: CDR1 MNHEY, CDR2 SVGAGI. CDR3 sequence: CAGRTDGVNSPLHF. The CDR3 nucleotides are TGTGCCGGCAGGACGGACGGCGTCAATTCACCCCTCCACTTT.